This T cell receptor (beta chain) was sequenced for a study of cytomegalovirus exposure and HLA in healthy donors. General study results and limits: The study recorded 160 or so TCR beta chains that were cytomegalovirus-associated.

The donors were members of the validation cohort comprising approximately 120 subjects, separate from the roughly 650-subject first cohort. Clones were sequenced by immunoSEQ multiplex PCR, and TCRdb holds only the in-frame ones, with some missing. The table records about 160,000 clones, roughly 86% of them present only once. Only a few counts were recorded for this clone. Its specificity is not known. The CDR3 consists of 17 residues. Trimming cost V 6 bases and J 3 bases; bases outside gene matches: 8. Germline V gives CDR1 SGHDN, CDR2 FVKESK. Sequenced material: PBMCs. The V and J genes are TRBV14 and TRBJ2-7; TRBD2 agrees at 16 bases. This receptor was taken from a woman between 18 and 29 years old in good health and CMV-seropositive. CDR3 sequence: CASSGWGLAGGDYEQYF. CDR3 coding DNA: TGTGCCAGCAGTGGATGGGGACTAGCGGGAGGGGACTACGAGCAGTACTTC.